A selection of T cell receptor beta chains follows, all from one sample in a study of T cells after posttransplantation cyclophosphamide. Profiled with immunoSEQ multiplex PCR; TCRdb holds only in-frame clones, not every one. The sample shows a few thousand clones, more than 65% of them seen only once. The specimen comprised CD8+ T cells sorted from PBMCs, sampled 950 to 1,200 days after allogeneic stem cell transplant with posttransplant cyclophosphamide. The receptors were sampled from a female patient aged 40-50 years who received an allogeneic stem cell transplant from a related donor, was CMV-positive, and had no GVHD. Some of these T cells may belong to the graft donor. The CDR3 runs from the conserved cysteine through the conserved F or W. The D gene is left open where the match is weak. Size values are once, few and many counts, or a class for expanded clones, and some rows have none.

D gene: -; clone size: -; J gene: TRBJ1-4; V gene: TRBV6-5; CDR3 DNA: TGTGCCAGCAGTTTCTACGGGGATAATGAAAAACTGTTTTTT; CDR3 protein: CASSFYGDNEKLFF
D gene: TRBD2; clone size: -; J gene: TRBJ2-7; V gene: TRBV5-1; CDR3 DNA: TGCGCCAGCAGCTTGGTCGGTAGCGGGGGCCATCGCGAGCAGTACTTC; CDR3 protein: CASSLVGSGGHREQYF
D gene: TRBD1; clone size: few; J gene: TRBJ1-3; V gene: TRBV4-2; CDR3 DNA: TGTGCCAGCAGCCAAGCTACAGGGGCTGGAAACACCATATATTTT; CDR3 protein: CASSQATGAGNTIYF
D gene: TRBD1; clone size: once; J gene: TRBJ2-7; V gene: TRBV6-1; CDR3 DNA: TGTGCCAGCAGTGCCACGGACAGGGGATACGAGCAGTACTTC; CDR3 protein: CASSATDRGYEQYF
D gene: -; clone size: -; J gene: TRBJ2-7; V gene: TRBV28; CDR3 DNA: TGTGCCAGCAGTTATAAGGGGGTCGAGCAGTACTTC; CDR3 protein: CASSYKGVEQYF
D gene: -; clone size: -; J gene: TRBJ2-2; V gene: TRBV7-2; CDR3 DNA: TGTGCCAGCAGCGCCGATCCAGGGGGGATCGGGGAGCTGTTTTTT; CDR3 protein: CASSADPGGIGELFF
D gene: TRBD1; clone size: few; J gene: TRBJ1-2; V gene: TRBV5-6; CDR3 DNA: TGTGCCAGCAGCCCCTCCGGGACAGGGGACTATGGCTACACCTTC; CDR3 protein: CASSPSGTGDYGYTF
D gene: TRBD1; clone size: -; J gene: TRBJ2-7; V gene: TRBV9; CDR3 DNA: TGTGCCAGAGGGGTCGGGACAGGGTCCTACGAGCAGTACTTC; CDR3 protein: CARGVGTGSYEQYF
D gene: -; clone size: -; J gene: TRBJ1-4; V gene: TRBV7-9; CDR3 DNA: TGTGCCAGCAGCCCGCGGCTTAATGAAAAACTGTTTTTT; CDR3 protein: CASSPRLNEKLFF
D gene: -; clone size: -; J gene: TRBJ2-7; V gene: TRBV9; CDR3 DNA: TGTGCCAGTAGTTTCAGACAGAAGACGGCATACGAGCAGTACTTC; CDR3 protein: CASSFRQKTAYEQYF
D gene: -; clone size: -; J gene: TRBJ1-1; V gene: TRBV7-3; CDR3 DNA: TGTGCCAGCAGCTACCGGGGGGGCAATCCAGCTTTCTTT; CDR3 protein: CASSYRGGNPAFF
D gene: -; clone size: -; J gene: TRBJ2-7; V gene: TRBV7-9; CDR3 DNA: TGTGCCAGCAGCTTAGACCCAGGTACCTACGAGCAGTACTTC; CDR3 protein: CASSLDPGTYEQYF
D gene: TRBD1; clone size: -; J gene: TRBJ1-1; V gene: TRBV5-4; CDR3 DNA: TGTGCCAGCAGCATGACAGGGTTGGCTGAAGCTTTCTTT; CDR3 protein: CASSMTGLAEAFF
D gene: -; clone size: few; J gene: TRBJ2-1; V gene: TRBV9; CDR3 DNA: TGTGCCAGCAGCCCATTGGGACTTGAGGGAAATGAGCAGTTCTTC; CDR3 protein: CASSPLGLEGNEQFF
D gene: TRBD1; clone size: -; J gene: TRBJ1-3; V gene: TRBV11-2; CDR3 DNA: TGTGCCAGCAGCTTCCTTTCCGGGACAGGGTCCTCTGGAAACACCATATATTTT; CDR3 protein: CASSFLSGTGSSGNTIYF
D gene: TRBD2; clone size: -; J gene: TRBJ2-7; V gene: TRBV7-8; CDR3 DNA: TGTGCCAGCAGGGCGACTAGCCACGAGCAGTACTTC; CDR3 protein: CASRATSHEQYF
D gene: -; clone size: -; J gene: TRBJ2-5; V gene: TRBV5-5; CDR3 DNA: TGTGCCAGCAGCTTGTTGGAGGGACAAGAGACCCAGTACTTC; CDR3 protein: CASSLLEGQETQYF
D gene: TRBD1; clone size: few; J gene: TRBJ2-7; V gene: TRBV4-1; CDR3 DNA: TGCGCCAGCAGGGAAAACGGACAGGCCTGCGAGCAGTACTTC; CDR3 protein: CASRENGQACEQYF
D gene: TRBD1; clone size: -; J gene: TRBJ2-3; V gene: TRBV6-1; CDR3 DNA: TGTGCCAGCAGGGGGACAGGGTCTTATTCAGATACGCAGTATTTT; CDR3 protein: CASRGTGSYSDTQYF
D gene: TRBD2; clone size: -; J gene: TRBJ2-1; V gene: TRBV25-1; CDR3 DNA: TGTGCCAGCAGCCACTGGGGGGGGGACAATGAGCAGTTCTTC; CDR3 protein: CASSHWGGDNEQFF
D gene: TRBD1; clone size: -; J gene: TRBJ1-2; V gene: TRBV10-3; CDR3 DNA: TGTGCCATCAGTGAGAGGCCAGGGGGTCCCCTCTATGGCTACACCTTC; CDR3 protein: CAISERPGGPLYGYTF
D gene: -; clone size: few; J gene: TRBJ1-5; V gene: TRBV28; CDR3 DNA: TGTGCCAGCAGTTGGGCTGACGGAAATCAGCCCCAGCATTTT; CDR3 protein: CASSWADGNQPQHF
D gene: TRBD2; clone size: -; J gene: TRBJ2-1; V gene: TRBV11-2; CDR3 DNA: TGTGCCAGCAGCTTAGGGCCAGCGGGGGGGCCGTACAATGAGCAGTTCTTC; CDR3 protein: CASSLGPAGGPYNEQFF
D gene: -; clone size: -; J gene: TRBJ2-3; V gene: TRBV4-2; CDR3 DNA: TGTGCCAGCAGCCTACCCCGAGGTGAGGTAGCGGAGTATACGCAGTATTTT; CDR3 protein: CASSLPRGEVAEYTQYF
D gene: -; clone size: -; J gene: TRBJ2-7; V gene: TRBV2; CDR3 DNA: TGTGCCAGCAGGAATCGACAAGGCTACGAGCAGTACTTC; CDR3 protein: CASRNRQGYEQYF
D gene: TRBD1; clone size: few; J gene: TRBJ1-1; V gene: TRBV25-1; CDR3 DNA: TGTGCCAGCAGTGAATCAGGGGGGAACACTGAAGCTTTCTTT; CDR3 protein: CASSESGGNTEAFF
D gene: -; clone size: -; J gene: TRBJ2-7; V gene: TRBV9; CDR3 DNA: TGTGCCTGTAGTATCAAGCAGGGGACGGCATACGAGCAGTACTTC; CDR3 protein: CACSIKQGTAYEQYF
D gene: TRBD1; clone size: -; J gene: TRBJ2-7; V gene: TRBV29-1; CDR3 DNA: TGCAGCGTTTTGGACAGGACGGGCGAGCAGTACTTC; CDR3 protein: CSVLDRTGEQYF
D gene: TRBD1; clone size: -; J gene: TRBJ2-7; V gene: TRBV19; CDR3 DNA: TGTGCCAGTAGTATATTACAGGGGACCACCTACGAGCAGTACTTC; CDR3 protein: CASSILQGTTYEQYF
D gene: -; clone size: once; J gene: TRBJ2-7; V gene: TRBV9; CDR3 DNA: TGTGCCATTAGCTTCAGGCAGGGGACGGCATACGAGCAGTACTTC; CDR3 protein: CAISFRQGTAYEQYF
D gene: -; clone size: -; J gene: TRBJ2-7; V gene: TRBV9; CDR3 DNA: TGTGCCTTTTGTTTCAGGCAGAAGACGGCATACGAGCAGTACTTC; CDR3 protein: CAFCFRQKTAYEQYF
D gene: -; clone size: -; J gene: TRBJ1-5; V gene: TRBV27; CDR3 DNA: TGTGCCAGCAGTTTATTGGAGAATCAGCCCCAGCATTTT; CDR3 protein: CASSLLENQPQHF
D gene: -; clone size: -; J gene: TRBJ1-1; V gene: TRBV5-5; CDR3 DNA: TGTGCCAGCAGCTTTTACAGGGAACCTGAAGCTTTCTTT; CDR3 protein: CASSFYREPEAFF
D gene: TRBD1; clone size: -; J gene: TRBJ2-1; V gene: TRBV9; CDR3 DNA: TGTGCCAGCAGCCAAGAAGGCCAGGGGGCGCATGAGCAGTTCTTC; CDR3 protein: CASSQEGQGAHEQFF
D gene: -; clone size: -; J gene: TRBJ1-2; V gene: TRBV5-1; CDR3 DNA: TGCGCCAGCAGCTTTCCAGGGGAAGGCTATGGCTACACCTTC; CDR3 protein: CASSFPGEGYGYTF
D gene: TRBD1; clone size: few; J gene: TRBJ2-7; V gene: TRBV9; CDR3 DNA: TGTGCCAGCTGTTTCAAACAGGGGACGGCATACGAGCAGTACTTC; CDR3 protein: CASCFKQGTAYEQYF
D gene: -; clone size: -; J gene: TRBJ1-5; V gene: TRBV5-5; CDR3 DNA: TGTGCCAGCAGCTTGTGGAGCGGAAACAATCAGCCCCAGCATTTT; CDR3 protein: CASSLWSGNNQPQHF
D gene: -; clone size: -; J gene: TRBJ1-5; V gene: TRBV25-1; CDR3 DNA: TGTGCCAGCAGTGAATGGGGGGAAAGCAATCAGCCCCAGCATTTT; CDR3 protein: CASSEWGESNQPQHF
D gene: TRBD2; clone size: -; J gene: TRBJ2-1; V gene: TRBV28; CDR3 DNA: TGTGCCAGCAGGACGCTAGCGGGGGGATCCTACAATGAGCAGTTCTTC; CDR3 protein: CASRTLAGGSYNEQFF
D gene: TRBD2; clone size: -; J gene: TRBJ2-7; V gene: TRBV5-4; CDR3 DNA: TGTGCCAGCAGCGATCTAGCGGGGGGACTCTACGAGCAGTACTTC; CDR3 protein: CASSDLAGGLYEQYF
D gene: -; clone size: -; J gene: TRBJ2-7; V gene: TRBV9; CDR3 DNA: TGTGCCATCATTTTCAAGCAGGGGACGGCCTACGAGCAGTACTTC; CDR3 protein: CAIIFKQGTAYEQYF
D gene: -; clone size: -; J gene: TRBJ2-7; V gene: TRBV9; CDR3 DNA: TGTGCCAGTAGTTTCAAACAGAAGACGGCATACGAGCAGTACTTC; CDR3 protein: CASSFKQKTAYEQYF
D gene: -; clone size: -; J gene: TRBJ2-7; V gene: TRBV9; CDR3 DNA: TGTGCCAGCAGCCCCCTAGGCTACTTGGCCGAGCAGTACTTC; CDR3 protein: CASSPLGYLAEQYF
D gene: TRBD1; clone size: -; J gene: TRBJ1-5; V gene: TRBV28; CDR3 DNA: TGTGCCAGCAGTTCCGGACAGGGGGCCCAGCCCCAGCATTTT; CDR3 protein: CASSSGQGAQPQHF
D gene: -; clone size: -; J gene: TRBJ2-5; V gene: TRBV6-6; CDR3 DNA: TGTGCCAGCAGTTACCGGCTAGCTCAAGAGACCCAGTACTTC; CDR3 protein: CASSYRLAQETQYF
D gene: -; clone size: -; J gene: TRBJ2-7; V gene: TRBV9; CDR3 DNA: TGTGCCAGCTGTTTCAAACAGGAGACGGCCTACGAGCAGTACTTC; CDR3 protein: CASCFKQETAYEQYF
D gene: -; clone size: -; J gene: TRBJ2-2; V gene: TRBV4-3; CDR3 DNA: TGCGCCAGCAGCCGACGGACTGACACCGGGGAGCTGTTTTTT; CDR3 protein: CASSRRTDTGELFF
D gene: TRBD1; clone size: -; J gene: TRBJ2-7; V gene: TRBV2; CDR3 DNA: TGCGCCAGCAGGGAAAACGGACAGGCCTGCGAGCAGTACTTC; CDR3 protein: CASRENGQACEQYF
D gene: TRBD1; clone size: -; J gene: TRBJ2-7; V gene: TRBV9; CDR3 DNA: TGTGCCAGTAGTTTCGGACAGGGGACGGCATACGAGCAGTACTTC; CDR3 protein: CASSFGQGTAYEQYF
D gene: -; clone size: -; J gene: TRBJ1-2; V gene: TRBV19; CDR3 DNA: TGTGCCAGTAAGCCAGGGGAAAACTATGGCTACACCTTC; CDR3 protein: CASKPGENYGYTF
D gene: -; clone size: -; J gene: TRBJ2-7; V gene: TRBV28; CDR3 DNA: TGTGCCAGCAGTTTACAGCGGAACGCCTACGAGCAGTACTTC; CDR3 protein: CASSLQRNAYEQYF
D gene: TRBD1; clone size: -; J gene: TRBJ2-1; V gene: TRBV2; CDR3 DNA: TGTGCCAGCAGAGGCAGGGGGCAGTACAATGAGCAGTTCTTC; CDR3 protein: CASRGRGQYNEQFF
D gene: TRBD1; clone size: -; J gene: TRBJ2-1; V gene: TRBV4-1; CDR3 DNA: TGCGCCAGCAGCCAAAGACAGGGGAGTACGAATGAGCAGTTCTTC; CDR3 protein: CASSQRQGSTNEQFF
D gene: TRBD2; clone size: -; J gene: TRBJ2-1; V gene: TRBV15; CDR3 DNA: TGTGCCACCAGCACGGGACTAGCGGGGTACAATGAGCAGTTCTTC; CDR3 protein: CATSTGLAGYNEQFF
D gene: TRBD1; clone size: once; J gene: TRBJ1-1; V gene: TRBV4-3; CDR3 DNA: TGCGCCAGCAGCCAATTACCGGGACAGCCGAACACTGAAGCTTTCTTT; CDR3 protein: CASSQLPGQPNTEAFF
D gene: TRBD1; clone size: -; J gene: TRBJ2-7; V gene: TRBV7-2; CDR3 DNA: TGTGCCAGCAGCGGAGGGACAGGGGGCTACGAGCAGTACTTC; CDR3 protein: CASSGGTGGYEQYF
D gene: TRBD1; clone size: -; J gene: TRBJ2-1; V gene: TRBV27; CDR3 DNA: TGTGCCAGCAGTTCGACAGGGTCCCGTGTGGCGTACAATGAGCAGTTCTTC; CDR3 protein: CASSSTGSRVAYNEQFF
D gene: -; clone size: -; J gene: TRBJ1-1; V gene: TRBV11-2; CDR3 DNA: TGTGCCAGCAGCTACCCCCGAGGGCCGAGCAACACTGAAGCTTTCTTT; CDR3 protein: CASSYPRGPSNTEAFF
D gene: TRBD2; clone size: -; J gene: TRBJ2-1; V gene: TRBV12-5; CDR3 DNA: TGTGCTAGTGGTTTGGCTAGCGGGGGGTATAATGAGCAGTTCTTC; CDR3 protein: CASGLASGGYNEQFF
D gene: -; clone size: -; J gene: TRBJ2-7; V gene: TRBV9; CDR3 DNA: TGTGCCAGCAGCTTCAAACAGAAGACGGCATACGAGCAGTACTTC; CDR3 protein: CASSFKQKTAYEQYF